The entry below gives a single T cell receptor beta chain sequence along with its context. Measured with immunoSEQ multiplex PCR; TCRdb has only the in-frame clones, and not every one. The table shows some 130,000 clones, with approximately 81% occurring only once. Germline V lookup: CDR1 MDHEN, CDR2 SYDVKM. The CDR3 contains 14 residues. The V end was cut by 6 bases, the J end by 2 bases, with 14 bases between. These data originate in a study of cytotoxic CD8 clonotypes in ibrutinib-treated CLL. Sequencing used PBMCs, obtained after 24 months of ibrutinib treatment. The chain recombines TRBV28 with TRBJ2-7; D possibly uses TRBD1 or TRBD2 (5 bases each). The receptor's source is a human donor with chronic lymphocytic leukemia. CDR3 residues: CASRGETRTYEQYF. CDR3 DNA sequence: TGTGCCAGCAGGGGGGAGACAAGGACCTACGAGCAGTACTTC.